The T cell receptor beta chain under discussion was sequenced for a study of cytomegalovirus exposure and HLA in healthy donors. General study findings and limits: Most of the TCR beta V segments (in an earlier analysis) were productive either about 87% or about 30% of the time. A list of roughly 160 TCR beta chains associated with cytomegalovirus was given.

Concerning this clone itself: Its antigen is unidentified.

With 60 Vbeta and 13 Jbeta primers, the PCR was carried out. Only in-frame clones appear in the TCRdb table, and some are missing; sequencing was by immunoSEQ multiplex PCR. Here the sample spans about 110,000 clones, approximately 79% being singletons. V lost 3 bases and J 2 bases, leaving 15 bases between the germline ends. Looked up from germline, CDR1 is SGHDT and CDR2 is YYEEEE. The CDR3 extends over 16 amino acids. The receptor was isolated from a woman in her thirties or forties in good health and CMV-seronegative. The source material was PBMCs. V and J are TRBV5-6 and TRBJ1-5; maybe TRBD1 (5 bases). The CDR3 coding sequence is TGTGCCAGCAGCTCGTCTCAGGGTAGGGGCAATCAGCCCCAGCATTTT. Translated, it gives CASSSSQGRGNQPQHF.